Listed here are 27 T cell receptor beta chains from one sample, sequenced in a study of ipilimumab plus nivolumab after autologous stem cell transplantation. Only in-frame clones appear in the TCRdb table, and some are missing; sequencing was by immunoSEQ multiplex PCR. The sample has approximately 10,000 clones, roughly three quarters seen once. The sample consisted of PBMCs, taken in a trial of ipilimumab plus nivolumab as post-transplant consolidation. The receptor source for this set is a male donor with diffuse large B-cell lymphoma.

V is TRBV2 and J is TRBJ2-2, with 10 nucleotides matching TRBD2. The CDR3 consists of 15 residues. J lost 2 bases, V lost 6 bases, and 3 bases had no gene match. Germline V lookup: CDR1 SNHLY, CDR2 FYNNEI. Here the CDR3 reads CASRWTSGNTGELFF. In DNA, the CDR3 is TGTGCCAGCAGATGGACTAGCGGAAACACCGGGGAGCTGTTTTTT.

The rearrangement uses TRBV6-1 and TRBJ1-4; no reliable D call. V lost 5 bases to trimming and J lost 8 bases, with 12 bases between them. Germline V gene data show CDR1 as MNHNS and CDR2 as SASEGT. This CDR3 comprises 13 residues. CDR3 amino acids: CASSLKTVEKLFF. In nucleotides, the CDR3 is TGTGCCAGCAGTCTAAAGACTGTCGAAAAACTGTTTTTT.

The gene calls are TRBV27 and TRBJ2-1; D remains ambiguous. Looked up from germline, CDR1 is MNHEY and CDR2 is SMNVEV (reference sequence). The CDR3 is 13 residues long. V lost 4 bases and J 9 bases, leaving 13 bases between the germline ends. The DNA of the CDR3 is TGTGCCAGCAGTTCTACCCCAGTCAGTGAGCAGTTCTTC. This gives the protein CASSSTPVSEQFF.

This clone occurred a few times. The rearrangement uses TRBV30 and TRBJ1-1, with unresolved D. The germline V gene encodes CDR1 GTSNPN and CDR2 SVGIG (reference sequence). The CDR3 extends over 15 amino acids. Trimming shortened V by 3 bases and J by 0 bases, and 14 bases separated the two germline ends. The DNA of the CDR3 is TGTGCCTGGAGGGCTTGGACGGCCATGAACACTGAAGCTTTCTTT. The encoded protein is CAWRAWTAMNTEAFF.

The chain links TRBV12-5 to TRBJ1-6; maybe TRBD1 (5 bases). This CDR3 contains 16 residues. From germline, CDR1 is LGHNT and CDR2 FRNRAP. V was trimmed by 4 bases and J by 7 bases, leaving 17 bases between them. The chain's CDR3 is CASGWTGAYYNSPLHF. The CDR3, as DNA: TGTGCTAGTGGTTGGACCGGGGCCTATTACAATTCACCCCTCCACTTT. The full variable domain, its missing parts supplied by reference TRBV12-5 and TRBJ1-6, is DARVTQTPRHKVTEMGQEVTMRCQPILGHNTVFWYRQTMMQGLELLAYFRNRAPLDDSGMPKDRFSAEMPDATLATLKIQPSEPRDSAVYFCASGWTGAYYNSPLHFGNGTRLTVT.

V is TRBV5-1 and J is TRBJ1-1; D is unresolved. V dropped 0 bases and J dropped 4 bases, with 13 bases sitting between them. The CDR3 runs 15 residues. Looked up from germline, CDR1 is SGHRS and CDR2 is YFSETQ. The CDR3 reads CASSLELLAGTEAFF. The CDR3, as DNA: TGCGCCAGCAGCTTGGAACTTCTTGCGGGCACTGAAGCTTTCTTT.

This chain uses TRBV7-6 with TRBJ2-2; D is uncertain. The CDR3 is made up of 14 amino acids. Germline V gene lookup returns CDR1 SGHVS and CDR2 FNYEAQ. The ends were cut back, 1 base at V and 0 bases at J, with 3 bases in the middle. The CDR3 protein is CASSLGANTGELFF. The CDR3 DNA reads TGTGCCAGCAGCTTAGGGGCGAACACCGGGGAGCTGTTTTTT.

V and J are TRBV5-5 and TRBJ1-1; TRBD1 is a possible D gene (5 bases). CDR1 is SGHKS and CDR2 is YYEKEE in the germline V gene (reference sequence). V was shortened by 9 bases and J by 8 bases, with 14 bases between the two germline ends. CDR3 size: 11 residues. CDR3 DNA sequence: TGTGCCACCCGGTTAGGGACCGAAGCTTTCTTT. As protein: CATRLGTEAFF.

This clone was seen a few times. The chain has TRBV7-3 and TRBJ2-3; a possible D gene is TRBD2 (6 bases). The CDR3 contains 17 residues. Trimming stripped 5 bases from V and 0 bases from J, with 18 bases between. The V gene's germline CDR1 is SGHTA and CDR2 FQGTGA. CDR3 sequence (DNA): TGTGCCAGCAGCGCTAACCCTCCGGGGGTTAGCACAGATACGCAGTATTTT. Encoded protein: CASSANPPGVSTDTQYF.

This clone is judged medium-sized. The chain couples TRBV5-6 to TRBJ2-7, with no clear D. This CDR3 has 14 amino acids. Trimming pared 0 bases from V and 5 bases from J, leaving 12 bases between. Germline values: CDR1 SGHDT, CDR2 YYEEEE. CDR3 amino acids: CASSLGGFPHEQYF. CDR3 sequence (DNA): TGTGCCAGCAGCTTGGGGGGTTTCCCTCACGAGCAGTACTTC. Full variable domain (rest looked up from reference TRBV5-6 and TRBJ2-7): DAGVTQSPTHLIKTRGQQVTLRCSPKSGHDTVSWYQQALGQGPQFIFQYYEEEERQRGNFPDRFSGHQFPNYSSELNVNALLLGDSALYLCASSLGGFPHEQYFGPGTRLTVT.

The chain recombines TRBV6-6 with TRBJ1-1; D may be TRBD1 (5 bases). Trimming took off 7 bases at V and 2 bases at J, with 14 bases between the two ends. CDR3 length: 14 residues. CDR1 MNHNY and CDR2 SVGAGI come from the germline V gene (reference sequence). The CDR3 here is CASTSGTGNTEAFF. The CDR3 DNA follows: TGTGCCAGCACCTCCGGGACGGGCAACACTGAAGCTTTCTTT.

Here the CDR3 reads CASSQMEQGLAGGRTDTQYF. In DNA, the CDR3 is TGCGCCAGCAGCCAAATGGAGCAGGGACTAGCGGGAGGCCGCACAGATACGCAGTATTTT. The chain couples TRBV4-1 to TRBJ2-3; the match to TRBD2 covers 15 bases. Per germline, CDR1 MGHRA and CDR2 YSYEKL. The CDR3 length is 20 residues. V shed 2 bases, J shed 1 base, and the junction held 10 bases outside the gene matches.

In its sample, this clone is large. The rearrangement uses TRBV5-1 and TRBJ1-1, with D possibly matching TRBD1 (5 bases). In germline, CDR1 is SGHRS, CDR2 YFSETQ. V lost 4 bases to trimming and J lost 2 bases, with 15 bases between them. The CDR3 extends over 15 amino acids. CDR3 sequence: CASSQRDLGNTEAFF. In DNA form, the CDR3 reads TGCGCCAGCAGCCAACGGGACTTAGGAAACACTGAAGCTTTCTTT.

This clone was observed a few times. This rearrangement joins TRBV2 to TRBJ2-7, with D perhaps matching TRBD1 (5 bases). Germline V lookup: CDR1 SNHLY, CDR2 FYNNEI. CDR3 length: 13 residues. Trimming left V 1 base short and J 1 base short, with 5 bases between. This CDR3 is CASSEGQSYEQYF. CDR3 DNA: TGTGCCAGCAGTGAAGGACAGTCCTACGAGCAGTACTTC.

The rearrangement uses TRBV13 and TRBJ2-7; a weak D match, TRBD1 (5 bases). Germline V lookup: CDR1 PRHDT, CDR2 FYEKMQ (reference sequence). Trimming stripped 5 bases from V and 2 bases from J, with 16 bases between. The CDR3 is 15 residues long. The CDR3 sequence: CASSLRAGWAYEQYF. The CDR3 coding sequence is TGTGCCAGCAGCCTACGGGCAGGGTGGGCCTACGAGCAGTACTTC. The whole variable domain, remainder taken from reference TRBV13 and TRBJ2-7, is AAGVIQSPRHLIKEKRETATLKCYPIPRHDTVYWYQQGPGQDPQFLISFYEKMQSDKGSIPDRFSAQQFSDYHSELNMSSLELGDSALYFCASSLRAGWAYEQYFGPGTRLTVT.

The CDR3 loop reads CSVDSGANVLTF. As DNA, the CDR3 is TGCAGCGTTGATTCTGGGGCCAACGTCCTGACTTTC. The chain is built from TRBV29-1 and TRBJ2-6; unclear D gene. The germline CDR1 and CDR2 sequences are SQVTM and ANQGSEA. The germline V and J ends were trimmed by 3 bases and 1 base, with 1 base remaining between them. The CDR3 runs to 12 residues.

The V gene is TRBV19, the J gene TRBJ2-2; 8 bases align to TRBD2. Per germline, CDR1 LNHDA and CDR2 SQIVND (reference sequence). The CDR3 extends over 18 amino acids. V trimming: 7 bases; J trimming: 4 bases; junction bases outside the gene matches: 17. The CDR3 protein is CASTTRVGGRRVTGELFF. CDR3 nucleotide sequence: TGTGCCAGTACCACACGGGTGGGCGGGAGGAGGGTCACCGGGGAGCTGTTTTTT. Full variable domain (outside the CDR3, taken from reference TRBV19 and TRBJ2-2): DGGITQSPKYLFRKEGQNVTLSCEQNLNHDAMYWYRQDPGQGLRLIYYSQIVNDFQKGDIAEGYSVSREKKESFPLTVTSAQKNPTAFYLCASTTRVGGRRVTGELFFGEGSRLTVL.

The gene calls are TRBV19 and TRBJ1-2; D is perhaps TRBD1 (5 bases). Per the germline V gene, CDR1 is LNHDA and CDR2 is SQIVND (reference sequence). The germline V and J ends were trimmed by 4 bases and 2 bases, with 11 bases remaining between them. This CDR3 spans 14 amino acids. CDR3 loop: CASSSMGPNYGYTF. The CDR3 DNA is TGTGCCAGTAGTAGCATGGGACCAAACTATGGCTACACCTTC.

The rearrangement uses TRBV6-4 and TRBJ2-1, with 7 bases fitting TRBD2. CDR3 size: 13 residues. The germline V gene has CDR1 MRHNA and CDR2 SNTAGT. Unmatched junction bases numbered 6, after V lost 2 bases and J lost 11 bases. CDR3 nucleotides: TGTGCCAGCAGTGACGTGCGGGGGACCAAGCAGTTCTTC. This translates into CASSDVRGTKQFF.

The chain couples TRBV5-4 to TRBJ1-1; D not resolved. The germline V gene has CDR1 SGHNT and CDR2 YYREEE (reference sequence). The CDR3 is 13 amino acids. V dropped 5 bases and J dropped 0 bases, with 8 bases sitting between them. The CDR3 sequence is CASSQIMNTEAFF. CDR3 DNA: TGTGCCAGCAGTCAGATCATGAACACTGAAGCTTTCTTT.

This chain uses TRBV5-1 with TRBJ2-7; maybe TRBD2 (6 bases). V shed 1 base and J shed 3 bases, with 14 bases lying between them. Looked up from germline, CDR1 is SGHRS and CDR2 is YFSETQ. CDR3 size: 15 residues. CDR3 DNA: TGCGCCAGCAGCTTGTTCGCGGGACCCATCTACGAGCAGTACTTC. As protein: CASSLFAGPIYEQYF.

As regards this clone: The same CDR3 arises from other DNA sequences in this sample as well. The CDR3 sequence is CASSRTLAGSTDTQYF. The CDR3 DNA reads as TGCGCCAGCAGCCGGACCCTAGCGGGTAGCACAGATACGCAGTATTTT. The rearrangement links TRBV5-1 to TRBJ2-3; 8 nucleotides agree with TRBD2. Looked up from germline, CDR1 is SGHRS and CDR2 is YFSETQ. The V segment lost 4 bases and the J segment 0 bases; nucleotides outside the gene matches: 7. The CDR3 has 16 amino acids.

The CDR3 loop is CASSATDRAWDSPLHF. CDR3 coding DNA: TGTGCCAGCAGCGCCACCGACAGGGCCTGGGATTCACCCCTCCACTTT. V gene TRBV5-6 combines with J gene TRBJ1-6; 7 positions agree with TRBD1. Per germline, CDR1 SGHDT and CDR2 YYEEEE. The CDR3 sequence is 16 residues long. V was clipped by 4 bases and J by 8 bases; unmatched bases: 12.

The chain couples TRBV27 to TRBJ2-2, with a weak D call TRBD2 (7 bases). Trimming removed 0 bases from V and 13 bases from J, with 12 bases in between. The CDR3 loop spans 13 amino acids. In germline, CDR1 is MNHEY, CDR2 SMNVEV (reference sequence). CDR3 in amino acids: CASSLSRGPSLFF. CDR3 nucleotides: TGTGCCAGCAGTTTATCGCGGGGGCCGTCGCTGTTTTTT.

The CDR3 spells CASSATDSDYEKLFF. CDR3 DNA: TGCGCCAGCAGCGCTACGGACAGTGATTATGAAAAACTGTTTTTT. This chain joins TRBV5-1 and TRBJ1-4; a possible D gene is TRBD1 (6 bases). The CDR3 is 15 residues long. The germline V gene has CDR1 SGHRS and CDR2 YFSETQ. With 4 bases removed from V and 6 bases from J, the gap between germline ends came to 16 bases.

This clone was counted a single time. This could be a read error, since a much larger clone is one nucleotide away. The V gene is TRBV7-7, the J gene TRBJ2-7, with D tentatively TRBD1 or TRBD2 (5 bases each). This CDR3 region has 14 residues. Germline V gene lookup returns CDR1 SSHAT and CDR2 FNYEAQ (reference sequence). The CDR3: CASSQAGAAYEQYF. The CDR3 DNA reads as TGCGCCAGCAGCCAGGCCGGGGCCGCCTACGAGCAGTACTTC.

V usage is TRBV5-6 and J usage is TRBJ2-6; D is ambiguous. CDR3 length equals 15 residues. The V end was cut by 3 bases, the J end by 5 bases, with 12 bases between. Germline CDR1 and CDR2: SGHDT and YYEEEE. As DNA, the CDR3 is TGTGCCAGCAGCTATGGACGGATATGGGCCAACGTCCTGACTTTC. Translating gives CASSYGRIWANVLTF.